The clone carrying this T cell receptor beta chain was seen a few times. Germline V gives CDR1 MDHEN, CDR2 SYDVKM. The CDR3 spans 14 residues. The J segment lost 7 bases and the V segment lost 10 bases, leaving 15 bases of the junction unmatched. In the authors' workflow: Counts of nucleated cells, estimated from reference gene primer amplification, were obtained. Clones were sequenced by immunoSEQ multiplex PCR, and TCRdb holds only the in-frame ones, with some missing. That table is the source of V, J and clone size, and D and trimming were worked out from the DNA. This sample has over 130,000 clones, with roughly four fifths found just once. The data stem from a study of blood T cell repertoires in COVID-19. Study in general: Acute-phase and convalescent COVID-19 samples originated in the United States, Italy and Spain. The analysed material was cDNA or gDNA that came from T cells, B-cell-depleted T cells, or PBMCs.

The receptor was isolated from a woman of 80 years or more with acute or convalescent COVID-19. J is TRBJ2-5 and V is TRBV28, with TRBD2 matching 7 bases. Sequenced material: peripheral blood. The CDR3 coding sequence is TGTGCCACCCATAGCGGGTATATCCCGGGGACCCAGTACTTC. It is translated as CATHSGYIPGTQYF.